What follows are 21 T cell receptor beta chains derived from one specimen sequenced in a study of Ad26.COV2.S vaccination and SARS-CoV-2 variants. Profiled with immunoSEQ multiplex PCR; TCRdb holds only in-frame clones, not every one. Among about 480,000 clones listed, 87% were seen once. Treatment reported: roughly 20 received Ad26.COV2.S at low or high dose, single or two shots; about 5 received placebo; per-sample allocation not given. Each sample was drawn 63 days after the first injection (of vaccine or placebo). Sequenced material: peripheral blood, taken in a trial of Ad26.COV2.S vaccine versus placebo. All receptors come from a person between 18 and 65 years old who received the Ad26.COV2.S COVID-19 vaccine or a placebo.

This clone occurred once. This chain joins TRBV2 and TRBJ1-5, with unresolved D. The CDR3 is made up of 13 amino acids. Looked up from germline, CDR1 is SNHLY and CDR2 is FYNNEI. Trimming removed 5 bases from V and 4 bases from J, with 9 bases in between. The CDR3 reads CASSQIRNQPQHF. Here the CDR3 DNA reads TGTGCCAGCAGTCAGATTCGTAATCAGCCCCAGCATTTT.

This chain links TRBV6-2 or TRBV6-3 with TRBJ1-2; a weak D match, TRBD1 (5 bases). Per the germline V gene, CDR1 is MNHEY and CDR2 is SVGEGT. Trimming left V 5 bases short and J 3 bases short, with 13 bases between. The CDR3 is 14 amino acids. The CDR3 bases are TGTGCCAGCAGTCCAGGACAAACTTACTATGGCTACACCTTC. As protein: CASSPGQTYYGYTF.

The chain combines TRBV5-6 with TRBJ1-2; D not certain. This CDR3 comprises 11 residues. The V gene lost 0 bases and the J gene lost 11 bases, with 8 bases spanning the gap. The germline V gene encodes CDR1 SGHDT and CDR2 YYEEEE. The DNA of the CDR3 is TGTGCCAGCAGCTTGGCCTCGCAGTACACCTTC. This sequence encodes CASSLASQYTF.

The gene calls are TRBV24-1 and TRBJ1-2, with 8 bases lining up with TRBD1. The CDR3 totals 13 residues. CDR1 KGHDR and CDR2 SFDVKD come from the germline V gene. J lost 7 bases, V lost 7 bases, and 7 bases had no gene match. The CDR3 loop is CATRGGQDSGYTF. The CDR3 DNA reads as TGTGCCACCAGGGGGGGACAGGACTCTGGCTACACCTTC.

The chain couples TRBV28 to TRBJ1-2, with D hard to call. Trimming shortened V by 6 bases and J by 8 bases, and 13 bases separated the two germline ends. Per the germline V gene, CDR1 is MDHEN and CDR2 is SYDVKM. The CDR3 sequence is 12 residues long. The CDR3 reads CASSVSRWGYTF. DNA of the CDR3: TGTGCCAGCAGCGTTTCCCGGTGGGGCTACACCTTC.

The chain carries TRBV19 and TRBJ1-2; unclear D gene. From germline, CDR1 is LNHDA and CDR2 SQIVND (reference sequence). The V gene lost 3 bases and the J gene lost 8 bases, with 16 bases spanning the gap. The CDR3 consists of 14 residues. CDR3 nucleotides: TGTGCCAGTAGTATTAGACTTGACGGTGCAGGCTACACCTTC. This encodes CASSIRLDGAGYTF.

This clone has just one count. The chain has TRBV5-1 and TRBJ2-2; 11 nucleotides line up with TRBD1. The CDR3 is 16 amino acids. Trimming removed 2 bases from V and 6 bases from J; junction bases left unmatched: 6. Germline V CDR1 and CDR2: SGHRS, YFSETQ. In nucleotides, the CDR3 is TGCGCCAGCAGCTTAACGGGGACAGGGGGGCCCGGGGAGCTGTTTTTT. It encodes CASSLTGTGGPGELFF.

The rearrangement joins TRBV7-2 to TRBJ2-2; D is unresolved. V lost 1 base to trimming and J lost 6 bases, with 15 bases between them. CDR1 SGHTA and CDR2 FQGNSA come from the germline V gene. This CDR3 region has 16 residues. CDR3 sequence: CASSLGRLVGSGELFF. In nucleotides, the CDR3 is TGTGCCAGCAGCTTAGGGCGGCTAGTAGGTTCCGGGGAGCTGTTTTTT.

V usage is TRBV27 and J usage is TRBJ1-5; possible D gene TRBD1, 5 bases. Germline values: CDR1 MNHEY, CDR2 SMNVEV (reference sequence). This CDR3 has 14 residues. The germline V and J ends were trimmed by 4 bases and 6 bases, with 13 bases remaining between them. The CDR3 here is CASSSGRVGQPQHF. CDR3 DNA: TGTGCCAGCAGTTCCGGCAGGGTAGGTCAGCCCCAGCATTTT.

The chain joins TRBV5-1 to TRBJ2-2; D unresolved. This CDR3 contains 15 residues. CDR1 is SGHRS and CDR2 is YFSETQ in the germline V gene. With 3 bases removed from V and 1 base from J, the gap between germline ends came to 10 bases. CDR3 sequence reads: CASSWVAVNTGELFF. Written as DNA, the CDR3 is TGCGCCAGCAGCTGGGTAGCTGTGAACACCGGGGAGCTGTTTTTT.

This chain connects TRBV7-2 to TRBJ1-5; D unclear. CDR1 and CDR2 (germline): SGHTA, FQGNSA. This CDR3 region has 16 residues. V was clipped by 1 base and J by 5 bases, with 15 bases between them. The CDR3 loop is CASSLDGPSPYQPQHF. The DNA for the CDR3 is TGTGCCAGCAGCTTAGATGGACCGTCACCATATCAGCCCCAGCATTTT.

The gene calls are TRBV6-6 and TRBJ2-3; TRBD2 might be the D (6 bases). The length of the CDR3 is 14 residues. V lost 6 bases, J lost 4 bases, and 14 bases lay in between. Germline-derived CDR1 and CDR2 are MNHNY and SVGAGI (reference sequence). CDR3 DNA: TGTGCCAGCAGACCCCGACTAGTCTCAGATACGCAGTATTTT. It translates to CASRPRLVSDTQYF.

The CDR3 bases are TGTGCCAGCAGCTTACTCCCGGGGCTCGGCACTGAAGCTTTCTTT. Residues: CASSLLPGLGTEAFF. The rearrangement links TRBV11-1 to TRBJ1-1, with D tentatively TRBD1 (5 bases). CDR3 length: 15 amino acids. V gave up 2 bases and J gave up 4 bases, with 14 bases separating them. Germline V CDR1 and CDR2: SGHAT, FQDESV (reference sequence).

The rearrangement joins TRBV7-3 to TRBJ2-1; D unclear. The V gene's germline CDR1 is SGHTA and CDR2 FQGTGA. The CDR3 has 13 amino acids. V was trimmed by 1 base and J by 6 bases, leaving 7 bases between them. The CDR3 nucleotides are TGTGCCAGCAGCTTAATACGCTCCAATGAGCAGTTCTTC. This encodes CASSLIRSNEQFF.

The rearrangement joins TRBV30 to TRBJ1-1; D gene ambiguous. V lost 2 bases to trimming and J lost 13 bases, with 17 bases between them. Germline V gives CDR1 GTSNPN, CDR2 SVGIG (reference sequence). The CDR3 length is 12 residues. Here the CDR3 reads CAWSQTGSRIFF. The DNA of the CDR3 is TGTGCCTGGAGTCAAACCGGGTCCCGGATTTTCTTT.

This clone was found a few times. V and J are TRBV10-2 and TRBJ2-7, with 7 bases lining up with TRBD2. J gave up 7 bases and V 6 bases, and 18 bases lay outside the gene matches. The V gene's germline CDR1 is WSHSY and CDR2 SAAADI. The length of the CDR3 is 16 residues. CDR3 coding DNA: TGCGCCAGCAGCCACCCGAGGAGCGGGATTTTTGGGGAGCAGTACTTC. Its protein product is CASSHPRSGIFGEQYF.

V gene TRBV28 combines with J gene TRBJ2-3, with 12 bases lining up with TRBD2. From germline, CDR1 is MDHEN and CDR2 SYDVKM. The CDR3 loop spans 17 amino acids. Trimming removed 4 bases from V and 0 bases from J; junction bases left unmatched: 5. Here the CDR3 reads CASSSRLAGVSTDTQYF. Written as DNA, the CDR3 is TGTGCCAGCAGTTCGCGACTAGCGGGAGTTAGCACAGATACGCAGTATTTT. Based on the CDR3 plus reference TRBV28 and TRBJ2-3, the full variable domain is DVKVTQSSRYLVKRTGEKVFLECVQDMDHENMFWYRQDPGLGLRLIYFSYDVKMKEKGDIPEGYSVSREKKERFSLILESASTNQTSMYLCASSSRLAGVSTDTQYFGPGTRLTVL.

This chain links TRBV2 with TRBJ1-1; D unclear. Germline V gives CDR1 SNHLY, CDR2 FYNNEI. CDR3 length: 11 residues. V was cut by 4 bases and J by 11 bases, with 11 bases left in between. The CDR3 DNA sequence: TGTGCCAGCAGTGCGGTGGAGATGGCTTTCTTT. Its translation is CASSAVEMAFF.

This chain links TRBV28 with TRBJ1-4; 9 bases line up with TRBD1. The junction had 5 bases not matched to a gene; V was cut back by 3 bases and J by 6 bases. CDR1 and CDR2 (germline): MDHEN, SYDVKM. The CDR3 consists of 15 residues. CDR3 loop: CASSFQGQGHEKLFF. Written as DNA, the CDR3 is TGTGCCAGCAGTTTCCAGGGACAGGGACATGAAAAACTGTTTTTT.

This clone was seen once. The rearrangement uses TRBV5-1 and TRBJ2-7, with D hard to call. With 1 base removed from V and 1 base from J, the gap between germline ends came to 9 bases. The CDR3 consists of 14 residues. CDR1 and CDR2 from the germline V gene are SGHRS and YFSETQ. The CDR3 spells CASSLLGRSYEQYF. CDR3 DNA sequence: TGCGCCAGCAGCTTGTTAGGACGGTCCTACGAGCAGTACTTC.

The chain joins TRBV5-6 to TRBJ1-6, with D unresolved. This CDR3 has 15 residues. The germline gives CDR1 SGHDT, CDR2 YYEEEE. V lost 0 bases, J lost 6 bases, and 10 bases lay in between. The CDR3 spells CASSLGQWGNSPLHF. CDR3 nucleotide sequence: TGTGCCAGCAGCTTGGGCCAATGGGGTAATTCACCCCTCCACTTT.